This entry lists 4 T cell receptor beta chains sequenced from one sample in a study of T cell responses to AZD1222 COVID-19 vaccine. The repertoire was sequenced with immunoSEQ multiplex PCR; TCRdb's copy has only in-frame clones and lacks some. The profile shows 65,000 to 70,000 clones, around 82% of them singletons. Sequencing used peripheral blood, obtained 28 days after the second AZD1222 dose. Receptors originate from an adult who received the AZD1222 COVID-19 vaccine.

At least ten counts were recorded for this clone. This sequence joins TRBV6-1 and TRBJ1-1, with D unresolved. The CDR3 covers 14 residues. Germline V gives CDR1 MNHNS, CDR2 SASEGT. V was trimmed by 3 bases and J by 2 bases, leaving 10 bases between them. This CDR3 reads CASSESFENTEAFF. CDR3 sequence (DNA): TGTGCCAGCAGTGAGTCGTTCGAAAACACTGAAGCTTTCTTT.

The chain carries TRBV6-1 and TRBJ1-5, with TRBD1 as a possible D gene (5 bases). The CDR3 consists of 17 residues. Between the trimmed V and J ends, which lost 2 bases and 0 bases, there was a span of 14 bases. The germline V gene encodes CDR1 MNHNS and CDR2 SASEGT. CDR3 sequence (DNA): TGTGCCAGCAGTGAAACAGGCGGACAATATAGCAATCAGCCCCAGCATTTT. Encoded protein: CASSETGGQYSNQPQHF.

The CDR3 sequence: CASSAGGTASEKLFF. In DNA, the CDR3 is TGTGCCAGCAGCGCGGGGGGTACAGCGAGTGAAAAACTGTTTTTT. The chain carries TRBV9 and TRBJ1-4, with D maybe TRBD1 (5 bases). With 3 bases removed from V and 7 bases from J, the gap between germline ends came to 16 bases. Germline CDR1 and CDR2: SGDLS and YYNGEE. The CDR3 contains 15 residues. Variable domain in full (rest from reference TRBV9 and TRBJ1-4): DSGVTQTPKHLITATGQRVTLRCSPRSGDLSVYWYQQSLDQGLQFLIQYYNGEERAKGNILERFSAQQFPDLHSELNLSSLELGDSALYFCASSAGGTASEKLFFGSGTQLSVL.

V and J are TRBV19 and TRBJ2-4, with a weak D call TRBD1 (5 bases). CDR3 length equals 13 residues. Germline lookup yields CDR1 LNHDA and CDR2 SQIVND (reference sequence). Trimming left V 10 bases short and J 0 bases short, with 10 bases between. This CDR3 reads CATGHIAKNIQYF. The CDR3 nucleotides are TGTGCCACCGGACACATAGCCAAAAACATTCAGTACTTC.